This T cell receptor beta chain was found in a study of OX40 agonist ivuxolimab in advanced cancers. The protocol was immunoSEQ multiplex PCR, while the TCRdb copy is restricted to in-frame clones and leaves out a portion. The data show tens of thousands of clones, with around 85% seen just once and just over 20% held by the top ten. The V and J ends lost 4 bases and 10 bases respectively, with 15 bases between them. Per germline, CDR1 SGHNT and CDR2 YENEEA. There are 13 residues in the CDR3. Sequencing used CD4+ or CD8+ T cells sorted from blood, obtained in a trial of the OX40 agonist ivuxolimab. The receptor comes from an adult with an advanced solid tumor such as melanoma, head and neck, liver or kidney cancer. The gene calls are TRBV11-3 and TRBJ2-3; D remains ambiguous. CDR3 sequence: CASSSGLQYAQYF. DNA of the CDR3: TGTGCCAGCAGCTCCGGGCTTCAGTACGCGCAGTATTTT.